This T cell receptor beta chain originates from a study of blood T cell repertoires in COVID-19. Turning to the study itself: Italy, Spain and the United States were the sources of the convalescent and acute COVID-19 samples. Sample material is recorded as cDNA or gDNA derived from T cells, B-cell-depleted T cells, or PBMCs.

Repertoires were generated with immunoSEQ multiplex PCR, while TCRdb's copy carries only in-frame clones and drops some. This table holds hundreds of thousands of clones, around 86% found once. V dropped 1 base and J dropped 7 bases, with 12 bases sitting between them. The CDR3 runs 15 residues. Germline CDR1 is SGHRS and CDR2 is YFSETQ. The chain couples TRBV5-1 to TRBJ1-6; D perhaps matches TRBD1 (5 bases). This TCR derives from a woman aged 40 to 49 who had recovered from COVID-19. The source material was peripheral blood. The CDR3 sequence is CASSLSAGRNSPLHF. CDR3 in DNA: TGCGCCAGCAGCTTGTCGGCAGGGCGGAATTCACCCCTCCACTTT.